These 29 T cell receptor beta chains share one sample of origin, sequenced in a study of monozygotic twins with inflammatory bowel disease (dated by TCRdb to between 2017 and 2020). Libraries were prepared through 5' RACE. Sequencing used an Illumina HiSeq 2500. Reprocessed by TCRdb, the reads give a single entry per CDR3 protein sequence, without DNA. The data table for this sample lists approximately 330,000 distinct CDR3 sequences. The ten largest clones add up to over 2% of the sample. The specimen was blood. The receptor set was obtained from a human donor with ulcerative colitis or Crohn's disease, or a healthy co-twin of an affected twin (not recorded which).

The chain recombines TRBV5-1 with TRBJ1-1. Germline CDR1 and CDR2: SGHRS and YFSETQ. The CDR3 runs 11 residues. This chain's CDR3 is CASSSSGEAFF.

The CDR3 sequence is CSASLTHEQYF. The chain uses TRBV20-1 and TRBJ2-7. CDR3 length: 11 amino acids. Germline V gene lookup returns CDR1 DFQATT and CDR2 SNEGSKA (reference sequence).

The chain joins TRBV6-6 to TRBJ2-3. Germline CDR1 and CDR2: MNHNY and SVGAGI (reference sequence). This CDR3 has 14 residues. The CDR3 is CASSYGDHTDTQYF.

The rearrangement uses TRBV20-1 and TRBJ2-5; lacking DNA, the TRBD2 call made by TCRdb goes unchecked. Germline V lookup: CDR1 DFQATT, CDR2 SNEGSKA (reference sequence). CDR3 length equals 15 residues. The CDR3 region is CSAVAWGGRQETQYF.

The gene calls are TRBV6-2 or TRBV6-3 and TRBJ2-7; TCRdb picks TRBD1, but there is no DNA to check that call. CDR1 and CDR2 from the germline V gene are MNHEY and SVGEGT. CDR3 length: 14 amino acids. CDR3 amino acids: CASTRRQGASEQYF.

J is TRBJ2-1 and V is TRBV10-3. This CDR3 has 16 residues. Germline-derived CDR1 and CDR2 are ENHRY and SYGVKD. This chain's CDR3 is CAISEGGSNRWNEQFF.

This rearrangement joins TRBV29-1 to TRBJ2-1; the TCRdb call, TRBD2, lacks DNA for checking. The germline V gene encodes CDR1 SQVTM and CDR2 ANQGSEA. The CDR3 loop spans 14 amino acids. CDR3: CSVATSGGGNEQFF.

The chain combines TRBV18 with TRBJ2-3; TCRdb indicates TRBD1, and absent DNA this call remains unverified. The germline gives CDR1 KGHSH, CDR2 LQKENI. CDR3 length: 17 amino acids. CDR3 sequence: CASSPQIHGSGTDTQYF.

The chain has TRBV25-1 and TRBJ1-1; TCRdb designates TRBD1, a call that cannot be tested without DNA. In germline, CDR1 is MGHDK, CDR2 SYGVNS. The CDR3 loop spans 11 amino acids. CDR3 region: CASKDSTEAFF. Using reference TRBV25-1 and TRBJ1-1 for the parts outside the CDR3, the full variable domain is EADIYQTPRYLVIGTGKKITLECSQTMGHDKMYWYQQDPGMELHLIHYSYGVNSTEKGDLSSESTVSRIRTEHFPLTLESARPSHTSQYLCASKDSTEAFFGQGTRLTVV.

CDR3 protein: CASSFQTYYNEQFF. The gene calls are TRBV5-1 and TRBJ2-1. The CDR3 extends over 14 amino acids. The germline V gene has CDR1 SGHRS and CDR2 YFSETQ.

This chain uses TRBV5-4 with TRBJ2-5; there is no DNA to check the TCRdb D call of TRBD1. CDR1 is SGHNT and CDR2 is YYREEE in the germline V gene (reference sequence). The CDR3 spans 15 residues. CDR3 sequence reads: CASSRQGRTQETQYF.

The J gene is TRBJ2-1, the V gene TRBV4-1; the TCRdb D gene call, TRBD2, has no DNA to confirm it. Germline loops: CDR1 MGHRA, CDR2 YSYEKL. CDR3 length equals 17 residues. The CDR3 protein is CASSQVWAAGGYNEQFF.

The CDR3 protein is CASSLGGALYSYNEQFF. This chain links TRBV7-2 with TRBJ2-1; TCRdb's assignment of TRBD1 cannot be checked, as there is no DNA. The CDR3 totals 17 residues. CDR1 SGHTA and CDR2 FQGNSA come from the germline V gene.

J is TRBJ2-1 and V is TRBV10-3; without DNA, the TCRdb call of TRBD2 cannot be checked. The germline V gene has CDR1 ENHRY and CDR2 SYGVKD. The CDR3 runs to 19 residues. This chain's CDR3 is CAISDPASGLALSYNEQFF.

The chain uses TRBV5-1 and TRBJ2-5; checking the TCRdb D call of TRBD2 is not possible without DNA. This CDR3 is built from 15 residues. The V gene's germline CDR1 is SGHRS and CDR2 YFSETQ. CDR3 sequence: CASRNGGTDQETQYF. The full variable domain, with the rest looked up from reference TRBV5-1 and TRBJ2-5, is KAGVTQTPRYLIKTRGQQVTLSCSPISGHRSVSWYQQTPGQGLQFLFEYFSETQRNKGNFPGRFSGRQFSNSRSEMNVSTLELGDSALYLCASRNGGTDQETQYFGPGTRLLVL.

The CDR3 spells CASGRTVSYEQYF. This chain links TRBV12-5 with TRBJ2-7; TCRdb calls TRBD1, which cannot be checked without DNA. The germline V gene encodes CDR1 LGHNT and CDR2 FRNRAP. The CDR3 is 13 residues long.

This chain links TRBV20-1 with TRBJ1-5; TCRdb returns TRBD1, unconfirmable since there is no DNA. CDR3 length equals 13 residues. The germline V gene has CDR1 DFQATT and CDR2 SNEGSKA (reference sequence). This CDR3 reads CSARRRGDQPQHF.

V gene TRBV5-5 combines with J gene TRBJ1-1. The CDR3 consists of 13 residues. Germline loops: CDR1 SGHKS, CDR2 YYEKEE (reference sequence). The CDR3 spells CASSWDWNTEAFF. Filled out from reference TRBV5-5 and TRBJ1-1, the complete variable domain reads DAGVTQSPTHLIKTRGQQVTLRCSPISGHKSVSWYQQVLGQGPQFIFQYYEKEERGRGNFPDRFSARQFPNYSSELNVNALLLGDSALYLCASSWDWNTEAFFGQGTRLTVV.

V and J are TRBV11-2 and TRBJ2-7; with no DNA, the TCRdb D assignment of TRBD2 cannot be verified. The CDR3 spans 16 residues. Germline CDR1 and CDR2: SGHAT and FQNNGV. CDR3 protein: CASSLGTSGIAYEQYF.

This rearrangement joins TRBV7-2 to TRBJ1-6; TCRdb's D gene call, TRBD1, goes unchecked for lack of DNA. CDR1 SGHTA and CDR2 FQGNSA come from the germline V gene. The CDR3 sequence is 14 residues long. CDR3 loop: CASSSGQGGSPLHF.

The V gene is TRBV2, the J gene TRBJ2-7; no DNA is available, so the TRBD2 call from TCRdb remains unchecked. CDR3 length equals 13 residues. Germline CDR1 reads SNHLY; CDR2 reads FYNNEI. The CDR3 region is CASKEGSNYEQYF.

V gene TRBV12-3 or TRBV12-4 combines with J gene TRBJ1-1; TCRdb designates TRBD1, a call that cannot be tested without DNA. The CDR3 spans 15 residues. The CDR3 protein is CASSLTGAGTSEAFF.

V usage is TRBV14 and J usage is TRBJ2-1; the TCRdb D gene call, TRBD2, has no DNA to confirm it. There are 15 residues in the CDR3. CDR1 and CDR2 (germline): SGHDN, FVKESK. The CDR3 reads CASSQDLLANNEQFF.

This chain links TRBV4-1 with TRBJ1-2; the D call of TRBD1 rests on TCRdb alone, since no DNA is present to check it. Germline V CDR1 and CDR2: MGHRA, YSYEKL. The CDR3 totals 16 residues. CDR3 residues: CASSPISSGTNYGYTF.

The J gene is TRBJ1-5, the V gene TRBV6-5. Germline values: CDR1 MNHEY, CDR2 SVGAGI. The CDR3 totals 13 residues. The CDR3 sequence: CASSYDESQPQHF.

This rearrangement joins TRBV12-3 or TRBV12-4 to TRBJ2-2; TCRdb's D call of TRBD1 is untestable without DNA. There are 15 residues in the CDR3. CDR3 loop: CASTPRGQGEGELFF.

V is TRBV28 and J is TRBJ1-1; TCRdb selects TRBD1, and the lack of DNA leaves this call unchecked. The germline gives CDR1 MDHEN, CDR2 SYDVKM. CDR3 size: 18 residues. CDR3 loop: CASSSPLPGGVGDTEAFF.

V gene TRBV5-1 combines with J gene TRBJ2-1; without DNA, the TCRdb call of TRBD1 cannot be checked. CDR3 size: 13 residues. The V gene's germline CDR1 is SGHRS and CDR2 YFSETQ. The CDR3 sequence is CASSSNRVGEQFF.

V is TRBV5-1 and J is TRBJ2-7; TCRdb picks TRBD1, but there is no DNA to check that call. The CDR3 runs 13 residues. Germline V gene sequence: CDR1 SGHRS, CDR2 YFSETQ. CDR3 in amino acids: CASRGNRAGEQYF.